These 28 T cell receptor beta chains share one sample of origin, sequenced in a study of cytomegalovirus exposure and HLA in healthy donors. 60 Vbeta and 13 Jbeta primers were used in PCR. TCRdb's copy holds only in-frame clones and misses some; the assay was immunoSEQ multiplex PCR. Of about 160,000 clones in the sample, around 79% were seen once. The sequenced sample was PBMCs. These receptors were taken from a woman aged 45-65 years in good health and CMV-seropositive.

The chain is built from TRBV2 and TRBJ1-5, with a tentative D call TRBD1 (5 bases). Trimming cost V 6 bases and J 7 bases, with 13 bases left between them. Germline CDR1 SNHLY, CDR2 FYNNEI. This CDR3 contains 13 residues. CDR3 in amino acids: CASRDNGGQPQHF. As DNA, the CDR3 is TGTGCCAGCAGGGACAACGGGGGACAGCCCCAGCATTTT.

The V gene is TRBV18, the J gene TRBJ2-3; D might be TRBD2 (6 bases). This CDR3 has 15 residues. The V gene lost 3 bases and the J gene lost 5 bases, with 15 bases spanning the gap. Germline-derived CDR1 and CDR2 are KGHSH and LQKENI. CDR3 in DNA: TGTGCCAGCTCACCCCAACTAGGGCGGGGAGATACGCAGTATTTT. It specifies CASSPQLGRGDTQYF.

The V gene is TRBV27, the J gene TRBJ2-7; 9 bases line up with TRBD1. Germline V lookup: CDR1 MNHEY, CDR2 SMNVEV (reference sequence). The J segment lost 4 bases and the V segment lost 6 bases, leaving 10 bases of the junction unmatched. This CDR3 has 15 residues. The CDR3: CASRMGGTGLYEQYF. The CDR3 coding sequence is TGTGCCAGCAGGATGGGGGGGACAGGGTTGTACGAGCAGTACTTC.

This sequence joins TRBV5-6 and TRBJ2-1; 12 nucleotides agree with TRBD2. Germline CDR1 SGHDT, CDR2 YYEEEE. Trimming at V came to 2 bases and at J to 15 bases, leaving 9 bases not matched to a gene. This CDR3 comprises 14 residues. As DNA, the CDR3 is TGTGCCAGCAGCTTCCGAACTAGCGGGAGGCCCCTGTTCTTC. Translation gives CASSFRTSGRPLFF. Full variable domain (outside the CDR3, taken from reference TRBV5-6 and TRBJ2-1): DAGVTQSPTHLIKTRGQQVTLRCSPKSGHDTVSWYQQALGQGPQFIFQYYEEEERQRGNFPDRFSGHQFPNYSSELNVNALLLGDSALYLCASSFRTSGRPLFFGPGTRLTVL.

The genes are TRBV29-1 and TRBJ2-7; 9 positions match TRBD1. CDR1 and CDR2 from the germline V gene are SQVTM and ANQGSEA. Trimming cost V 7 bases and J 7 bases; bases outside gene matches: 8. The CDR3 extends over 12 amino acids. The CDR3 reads CSAGDRVSEQYF. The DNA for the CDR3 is TGCAGCGCCGGGGACAGGGTATCAGAGCAGTACTTC.

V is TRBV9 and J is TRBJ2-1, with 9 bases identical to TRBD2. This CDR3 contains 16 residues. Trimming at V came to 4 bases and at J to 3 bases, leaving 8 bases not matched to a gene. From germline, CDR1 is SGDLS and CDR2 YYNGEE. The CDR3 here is CASSNSGGRDYNEQFF. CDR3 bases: TGTGCCAGCAGCAACTCGGGCGGGAGGGACTACAATGAGCAGTTCTTC.

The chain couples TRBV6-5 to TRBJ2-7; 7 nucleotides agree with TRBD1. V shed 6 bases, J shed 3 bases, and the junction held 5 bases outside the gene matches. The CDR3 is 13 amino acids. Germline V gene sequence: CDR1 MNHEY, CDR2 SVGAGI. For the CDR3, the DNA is TGTGCCAGCAGACAGGGGCTGAACTACGAGCAGTACTTC. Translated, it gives CASRQGLNYEQYF.

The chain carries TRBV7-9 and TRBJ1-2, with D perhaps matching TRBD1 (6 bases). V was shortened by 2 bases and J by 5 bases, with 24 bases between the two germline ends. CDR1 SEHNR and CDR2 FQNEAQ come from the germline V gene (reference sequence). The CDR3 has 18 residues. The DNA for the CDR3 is TGTGCCAGCAGCTTAAACCCCACAGGGAAAACCCGAGGATATGGCTACACCTTC. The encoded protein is CASSLNPTGKTRGYGYTF.

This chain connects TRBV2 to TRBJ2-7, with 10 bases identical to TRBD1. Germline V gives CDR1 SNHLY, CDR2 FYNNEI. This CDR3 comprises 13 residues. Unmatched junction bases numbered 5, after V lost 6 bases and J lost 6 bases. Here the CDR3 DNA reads TGTGCCAGCAGAAGACAGGGGGCCGGCGAGCAGTACTTC. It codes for CASRRQGAGEQYF.

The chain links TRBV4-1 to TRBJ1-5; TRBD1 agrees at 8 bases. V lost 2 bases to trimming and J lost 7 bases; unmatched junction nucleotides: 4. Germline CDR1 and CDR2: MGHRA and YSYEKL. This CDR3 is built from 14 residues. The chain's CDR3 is CASSQRQGFQPQHF. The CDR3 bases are TGCGCCAGCAGCCAAAGACAGGGGTTCCAGCCCCAGCATTTT.

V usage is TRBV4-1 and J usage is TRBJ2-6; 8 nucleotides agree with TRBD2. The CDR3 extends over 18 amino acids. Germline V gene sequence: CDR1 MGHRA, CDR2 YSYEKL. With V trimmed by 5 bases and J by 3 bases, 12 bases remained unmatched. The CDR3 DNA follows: TGCGCCAGCAGCACGACTCGGCTAGCGGGCAGTGGGGCCAACGTCCTGACTTTC. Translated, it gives CASSTTRLAGSGANVLTF.

The CDR3 loop is CASSPTTGNTIYF. For the CDR3, the DNA is TGTGCCAGCAGCCCCACAACTGGAAACACCATATATTTT. J is TRBJ1-3 and V is TRBV7-9, with D uncertain. The V and J ends lost 5 bases and 2 bases respectively, with 7 bases between them. CDR1 is SEHNR and CDR2 is FQNEAQ in the germline V gene (reference sequence). This CDR3 region has 13 residues.

The CDR3 DNA reads TGTGCCAGCAGCTTTTCGACAGGCGGGTCAGAGACCCAGTACTTC. Protein: CASSFSTGGSETQYF. This chain joins TRBV11-2 and TRBJ2-5; perhaps TRBD1 as D (6 bases). Germline V gives CDR1 SGHAT, CDR2 FQNNGV. V lost 3 bases, J lost 4 bases, and 15 bases lay in between. This CDR3 is built from 15 residues. Full variable domain (remainder filled in from reference TRBV11-2 and TRBJ2-5): EAGVAQSPRYKIIEKRQSVAFWCNPISGHATLYWYQQILGQGPKLLIQFQNNGVVDDSQLPKDRFSAERLKGVDSTLKIQPAKLEDSAVYLCASSFSTGGSETQYFGPGTRLLVL.

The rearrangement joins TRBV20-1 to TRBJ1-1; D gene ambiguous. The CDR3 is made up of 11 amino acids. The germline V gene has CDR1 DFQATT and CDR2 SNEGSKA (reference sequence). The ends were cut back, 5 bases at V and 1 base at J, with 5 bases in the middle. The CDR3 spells CSAPGNTEAFF. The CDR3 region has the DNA TGCAGTGCTCCAGGGAACACTGAAGCTTTCTTT.

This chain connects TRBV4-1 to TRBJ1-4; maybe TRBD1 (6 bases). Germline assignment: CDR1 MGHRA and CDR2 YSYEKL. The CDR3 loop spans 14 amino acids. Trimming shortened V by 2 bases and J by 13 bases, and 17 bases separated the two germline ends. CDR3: CASSQWSGDNLLFF. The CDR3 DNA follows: TGCGCCAGCAGCCAATGGTCAGGGGATAATTTACTGTTTTTT.

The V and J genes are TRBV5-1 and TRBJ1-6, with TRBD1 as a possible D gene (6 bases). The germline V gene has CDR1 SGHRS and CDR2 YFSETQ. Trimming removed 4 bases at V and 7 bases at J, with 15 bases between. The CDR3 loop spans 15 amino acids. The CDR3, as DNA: TGCGCCAGCAGCGACCTACAGGGTGGGAATTCACCCCTCCACTTT. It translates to CASSDLQGGNSPLHF. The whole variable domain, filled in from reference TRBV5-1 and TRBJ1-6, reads KAGVTQTPRYLIKTRGQQVTLSCSPISGHRSVSWYQQTPGQGLQFLFEYFSETQRNKGNFPGRFSGRQFSNSRSEMNVSTLELGDSALYLCASSDLQGGNSPLHFGNGTRLTVT.

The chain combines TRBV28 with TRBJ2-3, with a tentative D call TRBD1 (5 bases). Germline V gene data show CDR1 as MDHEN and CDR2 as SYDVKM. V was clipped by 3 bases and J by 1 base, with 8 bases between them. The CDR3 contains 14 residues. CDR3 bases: TGTGCCAGCAGTTTTGGGGCGGGCACAGATACGCAGTATTTT. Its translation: CASSFGAGTDTQYF.

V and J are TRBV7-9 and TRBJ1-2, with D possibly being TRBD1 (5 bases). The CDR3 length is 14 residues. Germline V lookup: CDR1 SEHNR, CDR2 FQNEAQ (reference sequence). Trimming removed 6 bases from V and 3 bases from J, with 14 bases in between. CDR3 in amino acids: CASRRHSTDYGYTF. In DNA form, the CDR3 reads TGTGCCAGCAGACGACACTCGACAGACTATGGCTACACCTTC. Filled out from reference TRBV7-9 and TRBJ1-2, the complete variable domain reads DTGVSQNPRHKITKRGQNVTFRCDPISEHNRLYWYRQTLGQGPEFLTYFQNEAQLEKSRLLSDRFSAERPKGSFSTLEIQRTEQGDSAMYLCASRRHSTDYGYTFGSGTRLTVV.

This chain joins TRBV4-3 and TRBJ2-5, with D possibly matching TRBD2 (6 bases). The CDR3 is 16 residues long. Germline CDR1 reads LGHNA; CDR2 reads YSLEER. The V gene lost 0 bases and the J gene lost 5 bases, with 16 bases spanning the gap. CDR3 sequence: CASSQDFRGLRETQYF. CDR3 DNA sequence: TGCGCCAGCAGCCAAGATTTTCGGGGGTTGAGGGAGACCCAGTACTTC.

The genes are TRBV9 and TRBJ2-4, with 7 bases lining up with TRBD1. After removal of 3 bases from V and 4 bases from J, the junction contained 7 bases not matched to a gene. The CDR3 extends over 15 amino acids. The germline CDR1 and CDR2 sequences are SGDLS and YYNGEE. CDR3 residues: CASSEGGTAKNIQYF. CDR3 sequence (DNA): TGTGCCAGCAGCGAAGGTGGGACAGCTAAAAACATTCAGTACTTC.

CDR3 sequence (DNA): TGTGCCAGCAGTTTAGTTTTGGGGAGGGGTGGTGAAAAACTGTTTTTT. Translation: CASSLVLGRGGEKLFF. V usage is TRBV28 and J usage is TRBJ1-4, with D maybe TRBD1 (5 bases). V dropped 2 bases and J dropped 7 bases, with 17 bases sitting between them. The CDR3 sequence is 16 residues long. Looked up from germline, CDR1 is MDHEN and CDR2 is SYDVKM. The variable domain in full, with the rest retrieved from reference TRBV28 and TRBJ1-4, is DVKVTQSSRYLVKRTGEKVFLECVQDMDHENMFWYRQDPGLGLRLIYFSYDVKMKEKGDIPEGYSVSREKKERFSLILESASTNQTSMYLCASSLVLGRGGEKLFFGSGTQLSVL.

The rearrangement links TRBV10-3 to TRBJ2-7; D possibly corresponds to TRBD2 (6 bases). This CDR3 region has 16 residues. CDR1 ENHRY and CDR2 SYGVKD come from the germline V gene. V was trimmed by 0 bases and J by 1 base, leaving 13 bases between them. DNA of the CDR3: TGTGCCATCAGTGAGTCAAGGGGAGGAAAGTCCTACGAGCAGTACTTC. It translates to CAISESRGGKSYEQYF.

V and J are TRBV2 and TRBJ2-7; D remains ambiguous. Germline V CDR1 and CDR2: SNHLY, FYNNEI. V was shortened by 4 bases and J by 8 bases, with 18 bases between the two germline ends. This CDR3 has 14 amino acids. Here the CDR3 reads CASSVDTPGSKQYF. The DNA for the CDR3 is TGTGCCAGCAGTGTCGATACACCGGGTTCGAAGCAGTACTTC.

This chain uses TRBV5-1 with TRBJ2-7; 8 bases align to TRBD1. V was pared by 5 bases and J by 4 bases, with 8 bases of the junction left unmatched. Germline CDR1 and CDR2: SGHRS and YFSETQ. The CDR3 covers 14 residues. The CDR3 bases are TGCGCCAGCAGAGAGGACAGGGCGATTTACGAGCAGTACTTC. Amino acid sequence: CASREDRAIYEQYF.

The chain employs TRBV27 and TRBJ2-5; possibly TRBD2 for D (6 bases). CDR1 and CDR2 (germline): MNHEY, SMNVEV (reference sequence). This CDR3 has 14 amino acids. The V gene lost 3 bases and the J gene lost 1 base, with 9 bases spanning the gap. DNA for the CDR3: TGTGCCAGCAGTTTTTTGGGGGGCCAAGAGACCCAGTACTTC. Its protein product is CASSFLGGQETQYF.

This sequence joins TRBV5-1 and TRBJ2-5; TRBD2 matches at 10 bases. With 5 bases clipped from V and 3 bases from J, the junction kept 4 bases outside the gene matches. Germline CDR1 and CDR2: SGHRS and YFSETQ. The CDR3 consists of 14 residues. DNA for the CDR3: TGCGCCAGCAGGACTAGCGGGTCGAAAGAGACCCAGTACTTC. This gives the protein CASRTSGSKETQYF.

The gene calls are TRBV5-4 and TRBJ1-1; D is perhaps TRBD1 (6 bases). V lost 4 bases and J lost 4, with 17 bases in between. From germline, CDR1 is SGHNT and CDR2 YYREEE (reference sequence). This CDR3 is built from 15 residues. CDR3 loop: CASSLQDGGRTEAFF. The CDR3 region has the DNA TGTGCCAGCAGCCTACAGGACGGGGGGCGCACTGAAGCTTTCTTT. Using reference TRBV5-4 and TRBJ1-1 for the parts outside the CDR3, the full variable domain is ETGVTQSPTHLIKTRGQQVTLRCSSQSGHNTVSWYQQALGQGPQFIFQYYREEENGRGNFPPRFSGLQFPNYSSELNVNALELDDSALYLCASSLQDGGRTEAFFGQGTRLTVV.

The CDR3, as DNA: TGTGCCAGCAGTTCCCTAAACGAGCAGTACTTC. Residues: CASSSLNEQYF. The rearrangement links TRBV6-6 to TRBJ2-7, with D unclear. In germline, CDR1 is MNHNY, CDR2 SVGAGI (reference sequence). This CDR3 has 11 residues. Trimming pared 4 bases from V and 5 bases from J, leaving 6 bases between.